This entry features one T cell receptor (beta chain) sequence. In the study's own analysis: Counts of nucleated cells, estimated from reference gene primer amplification, were obtained. The method was immunoSEQ multiplex PCR; TCRdb's version includes in-frame clones alone and lacks a portion of them. V, J and clone size derive from that table, while D and trimming were established from the DNA sequence. The sample consists of 250,000 to 300,000 clones, roughly nine tenths of them appearing once. The sample originates from a study of blood T cell repertoires in COVID-19. At the level of the study: PBMCs, B-cell-depleted T cells, or T cells were the source of the cDNA or gDNA that made up the material.

The CDR3 runs to 16 residues. The V end was cut by 1 base, the J end by 2 bases, with 9 bases between. Per the germline V gene, CDR1 is LGHDT and CDR2 is YNNKEL (reference sequence). This TCR came from a middle-aged woman who had recovered from COVID-19. J is TRBJ2-6 and V is TRBV3-1 (or the pseudogene TRBV3-2), with D maybe TRBD2 (5 bases). Sequencing input: peripheral blood. For the CDR3, the DNA is TGTGCCAGCAGCCAAGGAGAGGGCCCTGGGGCCAACGTCCTGACTTTC. It encodes CASSQGEGPGANVLTF.